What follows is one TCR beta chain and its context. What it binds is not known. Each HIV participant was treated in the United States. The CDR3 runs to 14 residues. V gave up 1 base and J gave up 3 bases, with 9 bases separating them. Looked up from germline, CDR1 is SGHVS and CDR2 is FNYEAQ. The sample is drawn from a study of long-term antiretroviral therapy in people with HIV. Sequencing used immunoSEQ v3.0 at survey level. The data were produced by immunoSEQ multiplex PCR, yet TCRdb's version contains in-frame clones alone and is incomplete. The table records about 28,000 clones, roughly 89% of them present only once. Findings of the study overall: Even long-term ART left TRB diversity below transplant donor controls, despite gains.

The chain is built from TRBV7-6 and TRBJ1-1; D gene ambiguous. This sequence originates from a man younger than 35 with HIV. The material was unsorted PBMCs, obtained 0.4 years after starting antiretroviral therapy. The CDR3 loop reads CASSLDADDTEAFF. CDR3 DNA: TGTGCCAGCAGCTTAGATGCAGACGACACTGAAGCTTTCTTT.